Following are 8 T cell receptor beta chains from one sample sequenced in a study of response to subunit inactivated influenza vaccine. TCRdb re-called the RT-PCR reads through MiXCR, storing one row per CDR3 protein. The repertoire holds some 600,000 distinct CDR3 sequences, with less than 15% as singletons. The specimen was PBMCs from blood, collected 14 to 15 days before vaccination. These receptors were collected from a man over 45 who received an inactivated influenza vaccine.

With respect to this clonotype: The junction does not match germline at one end; this may be a read error. The chain has TRBV7-2 and TRBJ2-1, with 15 nucleotides matching TRBD2. From germline, CDR1 is SGHTA and CDR2 FQGNSA. The CDR3 runs 16 residues. Written as DNA, the CDR3 is TGTGCCAGCAGCACCCTGGATCTGGGACTAGCGGGGGGTGGGGTCTTC. It encodes CASSTLDLGLAGGGVF.

There are a few counts of this clonotype. The rearrangement links TRBV7-2 to TRBJ2-3; 9 nucleotides match TRBD2. CDR1 SGHTA and CDR2 FQGNSA come from the germline V gene. The trim removed 4 bases at V and 0 bases at J, leaving 2 bases unmatched. The CDR3 is 15 residues long. Here the CDR3 reads CASSSAGGSTDTQYF. The DNA for the CDR3 is TGTGCCAGCAGCTCTGCGGGGGGGAGCACAGATACGCAGTATTTT.

The chain uses TRBV27 and TRBJ2-3, with TRBD2 identical over 15 bases. The CDR3 is 18 residues long. The germline gives CDR1 MNHEY, CDR2 SMNVEV (reference sequence). Trimming took 5 bases from V and 1 from J; bases not matched to a gene: 7. The CDR3 DNA sequence: TGTGCCAGCAGTATCGGACTAGCGGGAGGGCCTGGCACAGATACGCAGTATTTT. Its protein product is CASSIGLAGGPGTDTQYF.

This clonotype turned up a few times. The chain uses TRBV12-5 and TRBJ2-1, with D perhaps matching TRBD2 (5 bases). The germline gives CDR1 LGHNT, CDR2 FRNRAP. This CDR3 contains 14 residues. Trimming took off 7 bases at V and 4 bases at J, with 14 bases between the two ends. CDR3 region: CASVGGQGYNEQFF. CDR3 nucleotides: TGTGCTAGTGTTGGCGGGCAAGGATACAATGAGCAGTTCTTC.

This clonotype was observed a handful of times. This chain joins TRBV5-1 and TRBJ1-2, with 10 bases fitting TRBD1. Unmatched junction bases numbered 5, after V lost 1 base and J lost 5 bases. This CDR3 comprises 15 residues. CDR1 and CDR2 (germline): SGHRS, YFSETQ. This chain's CDR3 is CASSLSGTGVYGYTF. CDR3 coding DNA: TGCGCCAGCAGCTTGTCGGGGACAGGGGTATATGGCTACACCTTC.

This clonotype appeared a few times. The chain couples TRBV27 to TRBJ1-4, with D unresolved. The CDR3 is made up of 15 amino acids. V lost 7 bases, J lost 4 bases, and 16 bases lay in between. CDR1 MNHEY and CDR2 SMNVEV come from the germline V gene (reference sequence). The CDR3 sequence: CASKALSRLNEKLFF. The CDR3 DNA sequence: TGTGCCAGCAAAGCTCTTTCAAGGCTTAATGAAAAACTGTTTTTT.

The V gene is TRBV5-6, the J gene TRBJ2-1; no firm D call. The CDR3 runs 12 residues. From germline, CDR1 is SGHDT and CDR2 YYEEEE. V lost 4 bases and J lost 6, with 8 bases in between. CDR3 residues: CASSPAFNEQFF. Written as DNA, the CDR3 is TGTGCCAGCAGCCCCGCATTCAATGAGCAGTTCTTC.

This clonotype was seen a handful of times. This rearrangement joins TRBV29-1 to TRBJ1-5, with D perhaps matching TRBD1 (6 bases). V was trimmed by 3 bases and J by 7 bases, leaving 16 bases between them. Germline V CDR1 and CDR2: SQVTM, ANQGSEA. The CDR3 consists of 14 residues. The chain's CDR3 is CSVEGGGAGQPQHF. The CDR3 DNA sequence: TGCAGCGTTGAGGGTGGGGGGGCTGGACAGCCCCAGCATTTT.